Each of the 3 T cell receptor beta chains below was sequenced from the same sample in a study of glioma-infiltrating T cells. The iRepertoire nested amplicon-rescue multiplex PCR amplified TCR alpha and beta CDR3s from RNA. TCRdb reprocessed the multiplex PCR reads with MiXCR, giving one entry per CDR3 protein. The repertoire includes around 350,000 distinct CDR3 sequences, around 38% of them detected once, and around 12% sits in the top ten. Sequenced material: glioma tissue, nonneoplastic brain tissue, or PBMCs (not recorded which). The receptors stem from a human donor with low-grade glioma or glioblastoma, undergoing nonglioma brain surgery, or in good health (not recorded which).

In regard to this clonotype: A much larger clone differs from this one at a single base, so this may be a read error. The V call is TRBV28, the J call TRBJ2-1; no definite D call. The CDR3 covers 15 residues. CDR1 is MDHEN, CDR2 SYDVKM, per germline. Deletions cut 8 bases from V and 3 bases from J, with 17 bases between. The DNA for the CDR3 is TGTGCCAGCGCAAAGTCCGGATCCGTCTACAATGAGCAGTTCTTC. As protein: CASAKSGSVYNEQFF.

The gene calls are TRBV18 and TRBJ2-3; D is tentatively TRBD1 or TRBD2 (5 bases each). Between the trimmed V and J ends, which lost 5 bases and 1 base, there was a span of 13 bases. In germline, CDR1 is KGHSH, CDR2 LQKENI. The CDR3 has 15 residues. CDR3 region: CASSSRDGRTDTQYF. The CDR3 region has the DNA TGTGCCAGCTCATCCCGGGACGGACGCACAGATACGCAGTATTTT.

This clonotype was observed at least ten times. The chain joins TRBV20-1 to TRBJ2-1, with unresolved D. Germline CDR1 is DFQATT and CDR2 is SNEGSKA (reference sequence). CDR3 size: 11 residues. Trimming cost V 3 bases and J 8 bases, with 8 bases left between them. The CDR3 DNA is TGCAGTGCTAGGTTTGTTGATGAGCAGTTCTTC. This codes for CSARFVDEQFF.